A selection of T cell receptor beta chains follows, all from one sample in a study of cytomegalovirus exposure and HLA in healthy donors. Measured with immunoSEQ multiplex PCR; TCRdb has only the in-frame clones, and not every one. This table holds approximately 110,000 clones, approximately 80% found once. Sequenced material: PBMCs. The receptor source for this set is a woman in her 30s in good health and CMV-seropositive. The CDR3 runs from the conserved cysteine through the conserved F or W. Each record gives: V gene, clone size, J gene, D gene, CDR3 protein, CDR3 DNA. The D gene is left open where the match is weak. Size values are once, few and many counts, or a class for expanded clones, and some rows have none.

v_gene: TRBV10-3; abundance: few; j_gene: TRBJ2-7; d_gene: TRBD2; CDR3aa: CAISAVTSGDYEQYF; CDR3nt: TGTGCCATCAGTGCGGTTACTAGCGGGGACTACGAGCAGTACTTC
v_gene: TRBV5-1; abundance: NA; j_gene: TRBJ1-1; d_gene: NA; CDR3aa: CASSLDGLWNTEAFF; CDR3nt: TGCGCCAGCAGCTTGGATGGGCTCTGGAACACTGAAGCTTTCTTT
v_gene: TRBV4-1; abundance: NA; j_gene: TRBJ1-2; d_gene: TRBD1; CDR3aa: CASSPFQGAGYGYTF; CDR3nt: TGCGCCAGCAGCCCCTTCCAGGGGGCCGGGTATGGCTACACCTTC
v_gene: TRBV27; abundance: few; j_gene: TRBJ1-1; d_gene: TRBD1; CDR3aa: CASMSDRGGTEAFF; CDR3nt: TGTGCCAGCATGTCGGACAGGGGGGGAACTGAAGCTTTCTTT
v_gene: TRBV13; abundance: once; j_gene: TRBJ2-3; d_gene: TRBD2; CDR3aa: CASSLLAGGWNTQYF; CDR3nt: TGTGCCAGCAGCCTACTAGCGGGAGGGTGGAATACGCAGTATTTT
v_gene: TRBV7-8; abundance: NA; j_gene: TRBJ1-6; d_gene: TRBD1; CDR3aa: CASSTTGAGSYNSPLHF; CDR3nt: TGTGCCAGCAGCACAACAGGGGCCGGCTCCTATAATTCACCCCTCCACTTT
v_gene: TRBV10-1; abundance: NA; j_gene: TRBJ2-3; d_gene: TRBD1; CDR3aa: CASSLDRDICTDTQYF; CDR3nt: TGCGCCAGCAGTTTAGACAGGGACATTTGCACAGATACGCAGTATTTT
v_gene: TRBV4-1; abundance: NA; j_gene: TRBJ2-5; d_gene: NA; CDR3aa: CASSPLALGGETQYF; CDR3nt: TGCGCCAGCAGCCCGCTAGCTCTTGGAGGGGAGACCCAGTACTTC
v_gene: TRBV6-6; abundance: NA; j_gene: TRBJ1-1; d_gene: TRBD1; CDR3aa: CASSKTGSEAFF; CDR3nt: TGTGCCAGCAGCAAGACAGGGAGTGAAGCTTTCTTT
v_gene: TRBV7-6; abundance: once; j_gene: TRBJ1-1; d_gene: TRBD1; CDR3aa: CASSFTRDRGDTEAFF; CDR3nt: TGTGCCAGCAGCTTTACCCGGGACAGGGGTGACACTGAAGCTTTCTTT
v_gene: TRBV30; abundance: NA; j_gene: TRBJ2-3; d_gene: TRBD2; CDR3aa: CAWTSGVGTDTQYF; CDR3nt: TGTGCCTGGACAAGCGGGGTGGGCACAGATACGCAGTATTTT
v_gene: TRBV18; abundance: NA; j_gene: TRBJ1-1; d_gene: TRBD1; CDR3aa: CASSPRDRGDTEAFF; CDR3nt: TGTGCCAGCTCACCAAGAGACAGGGGGGACACTGAAGCTTTCTTT
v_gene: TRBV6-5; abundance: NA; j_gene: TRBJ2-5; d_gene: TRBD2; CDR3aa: CASSYSGTSNLEQYF; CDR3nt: TGTGCCAGCAGTTACTCCGGGACTAGCAACCTAGAGCAGTACTTC
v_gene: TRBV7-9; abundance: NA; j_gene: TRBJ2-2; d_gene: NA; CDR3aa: CSSSYPNRGNTGELFF; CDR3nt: TGTTCCAGCAGCTATCCAAATAGGGGGAACACCGGGGAGCTGTTTTTT
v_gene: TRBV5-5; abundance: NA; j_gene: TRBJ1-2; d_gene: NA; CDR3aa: CASYSGARIYGYTF; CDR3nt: TGTGCCAGCTATTCGGGAGCCAGGATCTATGGCTACACCTTC
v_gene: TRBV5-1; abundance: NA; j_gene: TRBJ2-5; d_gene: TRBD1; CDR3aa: CASSSRTGGQETQYF; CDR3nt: TGCGCCAGCAGCTCCCGGACAGGGGGCCAAGAGACCCAGTACTTC
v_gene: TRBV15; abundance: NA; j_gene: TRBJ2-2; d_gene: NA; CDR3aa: CATSRATANTGELFF; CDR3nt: TGTGCCACCAGCAGGGCGACAGCGAACACCGGGGAGCTGTTTTTT
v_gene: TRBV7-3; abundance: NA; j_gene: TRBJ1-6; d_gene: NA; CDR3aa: CASSSQGGSPLHF; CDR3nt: TGTGCCAGCAGCTCGCAGGGTGGTTCACCCCTCCACTTT